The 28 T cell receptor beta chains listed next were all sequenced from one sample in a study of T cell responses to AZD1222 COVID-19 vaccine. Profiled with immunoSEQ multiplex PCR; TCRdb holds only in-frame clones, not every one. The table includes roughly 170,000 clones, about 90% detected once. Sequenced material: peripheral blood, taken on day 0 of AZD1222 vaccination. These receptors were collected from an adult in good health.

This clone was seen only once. DNA for the CDR3: TGTGCCAGCTCACCATCGGGGGCGAAGAACACTGAAGCTTTCTTT. This sequence encodes CASSPSGAKNTEAFF. This rearrangement joins TRBV18 to TRBJ1-1; a weak D match, TRBD1 (6 bases). This CDR3 comprises 15 residues. Trimming took 2 bases from V and 1 from J, leaving 11 bases between them. Germline CDR1 KGHSH, CDR2 LQKENI.

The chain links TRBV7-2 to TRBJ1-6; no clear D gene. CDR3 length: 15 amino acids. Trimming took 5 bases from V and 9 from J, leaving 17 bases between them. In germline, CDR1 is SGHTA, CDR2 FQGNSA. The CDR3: CASSTPSGVGSPLHF. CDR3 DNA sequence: TGTGCCAGCAGCACTCCCTCCGGCGTAGGTTCACCCCTCCACTTT.

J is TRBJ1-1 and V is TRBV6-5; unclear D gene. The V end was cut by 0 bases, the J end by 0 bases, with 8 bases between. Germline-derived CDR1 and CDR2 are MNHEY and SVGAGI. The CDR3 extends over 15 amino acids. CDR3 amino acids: CASSYSKALNTEAFF. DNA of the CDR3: TGTGCCAGCAGTTACTCGAAGGCGCTGAACACTGAAGCTTTCTTT.

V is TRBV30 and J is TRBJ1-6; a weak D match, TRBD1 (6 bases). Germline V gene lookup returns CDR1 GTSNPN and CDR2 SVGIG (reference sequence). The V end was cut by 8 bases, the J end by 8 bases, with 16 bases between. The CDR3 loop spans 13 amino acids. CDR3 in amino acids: CAPIGQYDSPLHF. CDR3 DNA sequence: TGTGCCCCAATCGGACAGTATGATTCACCCCTCCACTTT.

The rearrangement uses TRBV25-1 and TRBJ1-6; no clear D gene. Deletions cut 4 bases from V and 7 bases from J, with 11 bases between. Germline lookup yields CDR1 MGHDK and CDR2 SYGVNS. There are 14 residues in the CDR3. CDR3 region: CASSAEGGNSPLHF. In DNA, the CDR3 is TGTGCCAGCAGTGCTGAAGGCGGGAATTCACCCCTCCACTTT. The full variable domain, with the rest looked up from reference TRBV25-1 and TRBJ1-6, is EADIYQTPRYLVIGTGKKITLECSQTMGHDKMYWYQQDPGMELHLIHYSYGVNSTEKGDLSSESTVSRIRTEHFPLTLESARPSHTSQYLCASSAEGGNSPLHFGNGTRLTVT.

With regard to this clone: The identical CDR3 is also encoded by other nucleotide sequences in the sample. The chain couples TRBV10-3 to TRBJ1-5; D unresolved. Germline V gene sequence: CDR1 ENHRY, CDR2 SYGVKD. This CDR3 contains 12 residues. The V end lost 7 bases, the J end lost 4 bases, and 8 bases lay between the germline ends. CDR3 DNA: TGTGCCATCAAAGGCAGTAATCAGCCCCAGCATTTT. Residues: CAIKGSNQPQHF.

The CDR3 bases are TGTGCCAGTAGTATCGGGGGGGCCCAGAACACTGAAGCTTTCTTT. It is translated as CASSIGGAQNTEAFF. V usage is TRBV19 and J usage is TRBJ1-1, with D tentatively TRBD1 (6 bases). This CDR3 spans 15 amino acids. With 3 bases removed from V and 1 base from J, the gap between germline ends came to 12 bases. The germline V gene encodes CDR1 LNHDA and CDR2 SQIVND (reference sequence).

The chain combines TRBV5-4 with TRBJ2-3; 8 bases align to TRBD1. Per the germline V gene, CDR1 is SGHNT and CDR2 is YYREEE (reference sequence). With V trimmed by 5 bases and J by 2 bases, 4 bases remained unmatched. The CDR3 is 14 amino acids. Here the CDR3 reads CASRSRGLTDTQYF. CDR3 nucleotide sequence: TGTGCCAGCAGAAGCAGGGGGCTCACAGATACGCAGTATTTT.

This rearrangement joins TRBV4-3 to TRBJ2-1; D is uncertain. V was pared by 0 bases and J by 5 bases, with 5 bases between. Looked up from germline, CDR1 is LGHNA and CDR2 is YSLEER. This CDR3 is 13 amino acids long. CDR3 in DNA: TGCGCCAGCAGCCAAGACACCAACAATGAGCAGTTCTTC. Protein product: CASSQDTNNEQFF.

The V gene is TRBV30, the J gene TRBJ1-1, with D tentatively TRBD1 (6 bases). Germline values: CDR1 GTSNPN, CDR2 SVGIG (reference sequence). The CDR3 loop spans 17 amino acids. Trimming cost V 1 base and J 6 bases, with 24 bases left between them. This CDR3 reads CAWSGLFRDAGGAEAFF. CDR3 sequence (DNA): TGTGCCTGGAGTGGACTATTTCGGGATGCGGGGGGCGCTGAAGCTTTCTTT. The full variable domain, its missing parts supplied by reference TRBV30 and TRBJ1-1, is SQTIHQWPATLVQPVGSPLSLECTVEGTSNPNLYWYRQAAGRGLQLLFYSVGIGQISSEVPQNLSASRPQDRQFILSSKKLLLSDSGFYLCAWSGLFRDAGGAEAFFGQGTRLTVV.

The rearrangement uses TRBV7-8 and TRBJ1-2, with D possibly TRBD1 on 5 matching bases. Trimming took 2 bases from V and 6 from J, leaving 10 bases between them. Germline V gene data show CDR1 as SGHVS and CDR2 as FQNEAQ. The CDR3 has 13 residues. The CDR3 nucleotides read TGTGCCAGCAGCTTAAGCGGGGGAGATGGCTACACCTTC. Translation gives CASSLSGGDGYTF.

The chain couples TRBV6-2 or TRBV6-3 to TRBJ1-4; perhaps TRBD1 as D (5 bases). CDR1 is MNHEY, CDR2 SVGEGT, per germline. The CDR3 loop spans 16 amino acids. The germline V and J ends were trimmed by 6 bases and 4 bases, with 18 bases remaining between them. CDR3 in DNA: TGTGCCAGCAGCTTCTCCTCACGGGACCTTAATGAAAAACTGTTTTTT. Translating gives CASSFSSRDLNEKLFF.

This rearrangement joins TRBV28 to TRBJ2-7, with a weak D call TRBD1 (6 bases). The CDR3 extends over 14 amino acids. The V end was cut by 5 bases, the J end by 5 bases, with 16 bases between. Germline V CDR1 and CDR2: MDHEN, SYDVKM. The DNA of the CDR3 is TGTGCCAGCAGTACTACAGGGACCCACCACGAGCAGTACTTC. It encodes CASSTTGTHHEQYF.

CDR3 in amino acids: CASSPTGVHNEQFF. The CDR3 DNA reads TGTGCCAGCAGCCCCACGGGGGTCCACAATGAGCAGTTCTTC. V is TRBV11-2 and J is TRBJ2-1; D is perhaps TRBD2 (6 bases). V lost 5 bases and J lost 5, with 13 bases in between. The CDR3 runs 14 residues. Germline V CDR1 and CDR2: SGHAT, FQNNGV.

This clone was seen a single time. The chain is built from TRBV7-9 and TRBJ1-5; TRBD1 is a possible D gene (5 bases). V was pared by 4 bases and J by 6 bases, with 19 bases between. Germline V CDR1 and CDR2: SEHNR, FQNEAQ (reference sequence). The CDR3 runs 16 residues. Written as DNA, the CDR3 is TGTGCCAGCAGCTCCCAGGGAGAAGGTTGGGGTCAGCCCCAGCATTTT. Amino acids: CASSSQGEGWGQPQHF.

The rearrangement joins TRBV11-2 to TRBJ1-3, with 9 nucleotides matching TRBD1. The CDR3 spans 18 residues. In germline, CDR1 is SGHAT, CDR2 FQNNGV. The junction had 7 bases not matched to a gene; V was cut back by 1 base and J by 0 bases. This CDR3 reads CASSLVFGQGSSGNTIYF. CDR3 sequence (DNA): TGTGCCAGCAGCTTAGTCTTTGGACAGGGGAGCTCTGGAAACACCATATATTTT. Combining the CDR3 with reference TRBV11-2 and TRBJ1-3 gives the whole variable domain EAGVAQSPRYKIIEKRQSVAFWCNPISGHATLYWYQQILGQGPKLLIQFQNNGVVDDSQLPKDRFSAERLKGVDSTLKIQPAKLEDSAVYLCASSLVFGQGSSGNTIYFGEGSWLTVV.

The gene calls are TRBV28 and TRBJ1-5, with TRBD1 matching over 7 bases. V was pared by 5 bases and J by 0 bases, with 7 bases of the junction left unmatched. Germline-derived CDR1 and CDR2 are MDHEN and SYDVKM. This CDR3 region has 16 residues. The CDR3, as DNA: TGTGCCAGCAGTCCGGCGAGACAGGGTAGCAATCAGCCCCAGCATTTT. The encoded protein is CASSPARQGSNQPQHF.

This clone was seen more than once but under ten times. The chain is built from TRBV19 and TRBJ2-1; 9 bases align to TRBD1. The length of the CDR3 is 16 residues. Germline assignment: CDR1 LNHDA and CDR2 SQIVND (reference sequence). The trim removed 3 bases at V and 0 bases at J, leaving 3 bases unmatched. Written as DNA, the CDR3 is TGTGCCAGTAGTATGGGGGGACAGGGCTCCTACAATGAGCAGTTCTTC. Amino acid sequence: CASSMGGQGSYNEQFF. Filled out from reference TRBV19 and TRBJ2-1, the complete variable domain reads DGGITQSPKYLFRKEGQNVTLSCEQNLNHDAMYWYRQDPGQGLRLIYYSQIVNDFQKGDIAEGYSVSREKKESFPLTVTSAQKNPTAFYLCASSMGGQGSYNEQFFGPGTRLTVL.

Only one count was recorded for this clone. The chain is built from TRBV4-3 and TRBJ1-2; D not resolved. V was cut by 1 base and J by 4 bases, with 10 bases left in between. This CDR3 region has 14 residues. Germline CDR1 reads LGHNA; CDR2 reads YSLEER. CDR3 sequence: CASSQASLGYGYTF. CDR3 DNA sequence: TGCGCCAGCAGCCAAGCTTCCCTAGGCTATGGCTACACCTTC.

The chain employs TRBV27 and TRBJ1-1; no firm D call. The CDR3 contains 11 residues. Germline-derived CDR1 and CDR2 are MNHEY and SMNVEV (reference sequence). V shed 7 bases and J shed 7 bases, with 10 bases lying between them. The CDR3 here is CASIRGLEAFF. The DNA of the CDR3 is TGTGCCAGCATACGAGGTCTTGAAGCTTTCTTT.

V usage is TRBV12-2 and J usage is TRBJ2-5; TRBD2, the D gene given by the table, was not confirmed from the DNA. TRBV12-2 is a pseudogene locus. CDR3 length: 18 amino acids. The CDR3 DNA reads TGTGCAAGTCGCTTAGTCGGGGTAGCGGGAGATGGGCAAGAGACCCAGTACTTC. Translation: CASRLVGVAGDGQETQYF.

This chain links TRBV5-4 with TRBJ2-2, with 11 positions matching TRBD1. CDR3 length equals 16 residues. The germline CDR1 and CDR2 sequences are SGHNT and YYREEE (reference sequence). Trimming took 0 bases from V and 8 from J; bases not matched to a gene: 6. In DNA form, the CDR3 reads TGTGCCAGCAGCTTGGCCGCGGGACAGGGGGTGGGGGAGCTGTTTTTT. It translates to CASSLAAGQGVGELFF.

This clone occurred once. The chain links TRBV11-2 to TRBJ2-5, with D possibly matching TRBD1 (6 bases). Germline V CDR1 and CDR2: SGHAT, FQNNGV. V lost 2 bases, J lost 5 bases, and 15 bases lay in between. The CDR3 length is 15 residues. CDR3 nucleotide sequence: TGTGCCAGCAGCTTACGTCCGGGTAGGGGGGAGACCCAGTACTTC. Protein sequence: CASSLRPGRGETQYF.

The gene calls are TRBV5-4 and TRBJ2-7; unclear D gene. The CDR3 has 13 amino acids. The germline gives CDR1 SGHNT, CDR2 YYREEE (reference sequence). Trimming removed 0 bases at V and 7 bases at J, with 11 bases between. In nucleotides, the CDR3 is TGTGCCAGCAGCTTGGTTGGCATCAGTGAGCAGTACTTC. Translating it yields CASSLVGISEQYF.

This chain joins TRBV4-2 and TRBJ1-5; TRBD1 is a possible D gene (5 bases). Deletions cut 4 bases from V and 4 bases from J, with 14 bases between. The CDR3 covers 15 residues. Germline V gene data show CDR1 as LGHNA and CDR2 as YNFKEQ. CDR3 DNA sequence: TGTGCCAGCAGCCCCAGGGCCGAGGGAAATCAGCCCCAGCATTTT. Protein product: CASSPRAEGNQPQHF.

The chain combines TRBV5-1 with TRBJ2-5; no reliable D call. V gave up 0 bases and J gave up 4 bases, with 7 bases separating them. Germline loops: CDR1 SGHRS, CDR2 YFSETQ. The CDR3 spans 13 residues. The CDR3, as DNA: TGCGCCAGCAGCTTGGTCGGGCGAGAGACCCAGTACTTC. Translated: CASSLVGRETQYF.

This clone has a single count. The CDR3 DNA reads as TGCGCCAGCAGCCCCATTCGCGGAAGCTCCTACGAGCAGTACTTC. Translation: CASSPIRGSSYEQYF. V and J are TRBV5-1 and TRBJ2-7; D call uncertain. Trimming removed 4 bases at V and 0 bases at J, with 14 bases between. The CDR3 sequence is 15 residues long. Per germline, CDR1 SGHRS and CDR2 YFSETQ.

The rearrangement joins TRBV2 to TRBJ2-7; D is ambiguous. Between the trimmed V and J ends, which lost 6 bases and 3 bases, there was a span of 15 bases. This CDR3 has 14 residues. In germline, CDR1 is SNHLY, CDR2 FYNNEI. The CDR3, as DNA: TGTGCCAGCAGCCTCCGGCATCAGAACTACGAGCAGTACTTC. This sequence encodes CASSLRHQNYEQYF.